This TCR beta chain derives from a study of blood T cells in healthy people across ages. With a J-beta primer mix and a sample-barcoded 5' primer, a second PCR ran 7 to 11 cycles. A 12-random-nucleotide template-switch adaptor tagged each cDNA molecule. Every sample gave at least 3 million paired-end reads containing CDR3. TCRdb re-called the 5' RACE reads with MiXCR, one entry per CDR3 protein. Of about 1,500,000 distinct CDR3 sequences detected, over 25% appear once; the ten largest clones hold around 7.7%. The sequencing sample was made of blood. This receptor was taken from a woman under 40 in good health.

This CDR3 reads CASSLVGATGLFRGSSYNEQFF. Here the CDR3 DNA reads TGTGCCAGCAGCTTAGTTGGGGCCACGGGACTCTTCAGGGGTAGCTCCTACAATGAGCAGTTCTTC. The chain has TRBV7-8 and TRBJ2-1; the D gene could be TRBD1 or TRBD2 (6 bases each). CDR1 SGHVS and CDR2 FQNEAQ come from the germline V gene. The CDR3 is made up of 22 amino acids. V was pared by 1 base and J by 0 bases, with 28 bases between.